This T cell receptor beta chain was documented in a study of cytomegalovirus exposure and HLA in healthy donors. This CDR3 region has 15 residues. The germline V gene encodes CDR1 LGHNA and CDR2 YNFKEQ. V lost 0 bases and J lost 3, with 12 bases in between. PCR primers comprised 60 Vbeta and 13 Jbeta primers. The table came from immunoSEQ multiplex PCR; TCRdb's copy has only in-frame clones and leaves some out. The sample consists of about 110,000 clones, roughly 82% of them appearing once. This clone appeared a few times. J is TRBJ2-7 and V is TRBV4-2; D might be TRBD2 (5 bases). The source material was PBMCs. The sequence came from a woman between 50 and 59 years old in good health and CMV-seropositive. In DNA, the CDR3 is TGTGCCAGCAGCCAAGATCTCGGGGTGGGCTACGAGCAGTACTTC. Protein product: CASSQDLGVGYEQYF.